The source of this TCR beta chain is a study of T cell responses to AZD1222 COVID-19 vaccine. Germline values: CDR1 GTSNPN, CDR2 SVGIG (reference sequence). This CDR3 has 9 amino acids. V shed 7 bases and J shed 0 bases, with 0 bases lying between them. Pooled samples include second doses given at about 4 or 12 weeks. A note on this clone: Antigen: not known.

Clones were read by immunoSEQ multiplex PCR, and TCRdb kept only the in-frame ones, dropping some. The sample gives 86,000 or so clones, 80% to 95% of which show up once; around 10% is in the top ten. Overall study findings and caveats: Repertoire sampling was restricted to post-peak T cell response timepoints. Breadth and depth of Spike-specific TCRs rose after two AZD1222 doses. Mapped onto spike, vaccine-associated CD4 TCRs spanned it and were dominant at 160-218 and 743-854.

The sequencing here drew on peripheral blood, taken 28 days after the second AZD1222 dose. This clonotype was sampled from an adult who received the AZD1222 COVID-19 vaccine. The V gene is TRBV30, the J gene TRBJ1-1; D unresolved. CDR3 sequence reads: CALNTEAFF. In DNA form, the CDR3 reads TGTGCCTTGAACACTGAAGCTTTCTTT.